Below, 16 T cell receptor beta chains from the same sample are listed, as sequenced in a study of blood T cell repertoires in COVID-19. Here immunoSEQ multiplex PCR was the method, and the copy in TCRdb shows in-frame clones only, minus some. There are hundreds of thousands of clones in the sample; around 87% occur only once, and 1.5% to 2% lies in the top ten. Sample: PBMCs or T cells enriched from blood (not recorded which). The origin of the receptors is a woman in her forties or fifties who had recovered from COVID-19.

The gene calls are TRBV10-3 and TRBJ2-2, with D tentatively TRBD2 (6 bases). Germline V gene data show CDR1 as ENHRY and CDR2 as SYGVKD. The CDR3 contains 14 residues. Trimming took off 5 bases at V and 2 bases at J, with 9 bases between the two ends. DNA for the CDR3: TGTGCCATCAGTACTAGCTCTAACACCGGGGAGCTGTTTTTT. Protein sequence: CAISTSSNTGELFF.

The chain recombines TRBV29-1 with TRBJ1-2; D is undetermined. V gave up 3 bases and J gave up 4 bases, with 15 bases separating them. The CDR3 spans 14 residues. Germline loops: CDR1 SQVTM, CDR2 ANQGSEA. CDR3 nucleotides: TGCAGCGTTGATCAGTCGGGAGAGGGCTATGGCTACACCTTC. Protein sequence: CSVDQSGEGYGYTF.

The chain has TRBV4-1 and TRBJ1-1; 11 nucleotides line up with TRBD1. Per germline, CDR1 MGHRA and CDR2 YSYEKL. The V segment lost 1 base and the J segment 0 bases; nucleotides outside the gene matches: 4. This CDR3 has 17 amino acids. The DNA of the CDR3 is TGCGCCAGCAGCCAAGCCGGGACAGGGGGATTGAACACTGAAGCTTTCTTT. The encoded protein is CASSQAGTGGLNTEAFF.

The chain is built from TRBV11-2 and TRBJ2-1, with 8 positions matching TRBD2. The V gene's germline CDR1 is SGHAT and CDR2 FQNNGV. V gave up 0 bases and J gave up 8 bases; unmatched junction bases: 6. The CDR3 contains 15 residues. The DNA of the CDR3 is TGTGCCAGCAGCTTAGATGGGGCGGGAGGAGATGAGCAGTTCTTC. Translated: CASSLDGAGGDEQFF.

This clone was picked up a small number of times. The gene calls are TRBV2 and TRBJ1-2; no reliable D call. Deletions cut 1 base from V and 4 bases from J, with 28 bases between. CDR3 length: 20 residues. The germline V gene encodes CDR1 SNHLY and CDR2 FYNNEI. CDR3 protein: CASSEVLVGGIKSWVYGYTF. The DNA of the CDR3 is TGTGCCAGCAGTGAAGTCTTAGTCGGAGGGATTAAGTCGTGGGTCTATGGCTACACCTTC.

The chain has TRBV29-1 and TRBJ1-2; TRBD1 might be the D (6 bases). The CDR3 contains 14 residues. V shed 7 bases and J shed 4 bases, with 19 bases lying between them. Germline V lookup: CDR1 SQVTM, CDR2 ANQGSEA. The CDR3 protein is CSDRTGSGGYGYTF. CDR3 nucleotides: TGCAGCGACCGAACAGGGAGCGGCGGCTATGGCTACACCTTC.

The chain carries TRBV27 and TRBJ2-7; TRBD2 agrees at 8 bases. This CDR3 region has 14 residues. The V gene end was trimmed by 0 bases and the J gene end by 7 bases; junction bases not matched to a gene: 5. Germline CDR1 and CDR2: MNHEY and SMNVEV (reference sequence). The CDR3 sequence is CASSLSGGRSEQYF. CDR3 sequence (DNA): TGTGCCAGCAGTTTATCGGGCGGGAGGAGTGAGCAGTACTTC.

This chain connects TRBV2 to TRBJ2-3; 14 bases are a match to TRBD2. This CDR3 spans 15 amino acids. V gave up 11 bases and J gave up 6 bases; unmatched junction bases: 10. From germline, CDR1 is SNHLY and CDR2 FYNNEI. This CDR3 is CASGGTSGSVDTQYF. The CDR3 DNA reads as TGTGCCTCCGGCGGGACTAGCGGGAGTGTTGATACGCAGTATTTT.

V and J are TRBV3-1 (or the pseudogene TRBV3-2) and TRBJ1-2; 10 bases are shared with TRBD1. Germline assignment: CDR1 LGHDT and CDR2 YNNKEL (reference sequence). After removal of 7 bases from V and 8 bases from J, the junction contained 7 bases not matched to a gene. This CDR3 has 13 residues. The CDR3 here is CASTSGTGVGYTF. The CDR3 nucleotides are TGTGCCAGCACTTCCGGGACAGGGGTCGGCTACACCTTC.

The DNA of the CDR3 is TGTGCCAGCAGCCAAGATAGACCGACAAGAAACACAGATACGCAGTATTTT. Encoded protein: CASSQDRPTRNTDTQYF. The rearrangement uses TRBV14 and TRBJ2-3, with unresolved D. This CDR3 spans 17 amino acids. Germline CDR1 reads SGHDN; CDR2 reads FVKESK. Deletions cut 0 bases from V and 2 bases from J, with 15 bases between.

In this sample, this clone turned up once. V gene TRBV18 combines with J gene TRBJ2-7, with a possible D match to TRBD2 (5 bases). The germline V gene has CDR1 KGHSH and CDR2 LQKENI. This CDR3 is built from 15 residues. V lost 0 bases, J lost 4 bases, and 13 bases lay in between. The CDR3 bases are TGTGCCAGCTCACCACCTGGGAGTTCAAAATACGAGCAGTACTTC. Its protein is CASSPPGSSKYEQYF.

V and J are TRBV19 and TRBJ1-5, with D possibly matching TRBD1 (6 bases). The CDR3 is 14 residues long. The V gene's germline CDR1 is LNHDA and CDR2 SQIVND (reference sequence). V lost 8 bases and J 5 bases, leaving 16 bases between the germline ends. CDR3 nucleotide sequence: TGTGCCAGTGTTAAGGACAGTTCCTATCAGCCCCAGCATTTT. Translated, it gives CASVKDSSYQPQHF.

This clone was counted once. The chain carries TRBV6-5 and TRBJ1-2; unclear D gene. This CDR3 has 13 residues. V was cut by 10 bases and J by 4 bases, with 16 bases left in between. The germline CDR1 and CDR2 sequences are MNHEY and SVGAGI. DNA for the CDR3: TGTGCCACCGCGATTGTTAATGGCTATGGCTACACCTTC. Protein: CATAIVNGYGYTF.

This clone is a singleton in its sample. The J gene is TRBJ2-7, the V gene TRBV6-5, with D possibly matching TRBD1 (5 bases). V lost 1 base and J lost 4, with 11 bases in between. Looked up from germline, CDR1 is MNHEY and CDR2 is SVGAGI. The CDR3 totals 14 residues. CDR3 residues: CASSYFQGWYEQYF. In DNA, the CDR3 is TGTGCCAGCAGTTACTTTCAGGGATGGTACGAGCAGTACTTC.

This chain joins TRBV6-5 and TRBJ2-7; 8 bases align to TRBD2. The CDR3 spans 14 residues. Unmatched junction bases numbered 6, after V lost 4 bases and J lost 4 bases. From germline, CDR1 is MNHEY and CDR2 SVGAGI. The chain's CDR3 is CASSSGLGGYEQYF. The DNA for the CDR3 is TGTGCCAGCAGTTCGGGACTAGGTGGGTACGAGCAGTACTTC.

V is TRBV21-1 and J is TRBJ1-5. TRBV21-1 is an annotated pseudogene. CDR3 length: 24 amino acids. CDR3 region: CASSKEPSGGARVAINNSNQPQHF. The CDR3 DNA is TGTGCCAGCAGCAAAGAACCATCCGGGGGGGCGAGGGTCGCAATCAACAATAGCAATCAGCCCCAGCATTTT.